This T cell receptor beta chain was sequenced during a study of shared clonotypes between healthy human individuals (dated by TCRdb to about 2020). About the study as a whole: A few men and two women, aged 18 to 49 years, made up the cohort. For each donor, three plates each were used for CD4 naive and CD4 memory, two plates were used for CD8 naive, and one plate was used for CD8 memory. To estimate repertoire size and how much clonotype sharing occurs between individuals, the study deeply sequenced the blood TCR repertoires of several healthy adults. Libraries were prepared and TCR repertoires were sequenced by different laboratories using diverse techniques, in order to increase sequencing depth and limit assay-specific biases. Leukapheresis yielded between about 0.85 and 10 billion PBMCs per donor. The paper as a whole reports these results and caveats: Larger estimated clonotype richness was generally found for naive subsets than for memory subsets. Compared with non-shared clonotypes, clonotypes shared by all four sorted-subset donors had higher generation probabilities. Across a few donors, around 5% of naive CD4, approximately 3.6% of naive CD8, roughly 2.3% of memory CD4, and 0.4% of memory CD8 clonotypes were shared. Pairwise subsampling led to the expectation that sequencing depth would affect the degree of clonotype sharing among donors. Even with the large sequencing depth, rarefaction of the sorted-subset datasets indicated that sequencing was incomplete. The small number of donors limited the genetic and exposure-history diversity represented. Sampling was restricted to blood, and TCR repertoires in tissue are likely to differ from TCR repertoires in blood.

CD8 naive samples were CD45RO-negative cells positively selected for CCR7, giving a CD45RA+CCR7+ population that excluded TemRA cells. The donors were healthy, HIV-negative adults who had no recently reported acute infections or vaccinations. Every donor was a Caucasian adult living in Nashville, Tennessee, USA. After blood collection by leukapheresis, PBMCs were isolated using Ficoll-Histopaque density gradient centrifugation and then cryopreserved in the vapor phase of liquid nitrogen. Analytical flow cytometry was used to check the purity and quantity of each magnetically sorted T cell population. From each sorted fraction, genomic DNA was isolated and quantified by UV absorbance on a Nanodrop 2000c. Based on the germline V gene, the CDR1 and CDR2 sequences are SGDLS and YYNGEE. The CDR3 runs 14 amino acids, cysteine and phenylalanine included. Only CDR3 DNA remains: 42 bases, in frame from the first base. Relative to germline, V is missing 4 bases and J is missing 3 bases, with 3 bases of the junction outside any gene match.

On this clone: What antigen it recognizes has not been identified. Base qualities are not recorded, but no much larger clone differs from it by a single base. Other DNA sequences in this sample translate to the same CDR3.

TCR CDR3 regions were amplified from genomic DNA by multiplex PCR using the deep immunoSEQ assay. For each cell subset, the extracted genomic DNA was distributed evenly across all wells of several immunoSEQ 96-well plates, and each plate served as one replicate. Each replicate PCR for sorted subsets received 150 to 250 ng genomic DNA, equal to 30,000 or so T cell genomes. Purified libraries were measured with a Qubit 3.0 fluorometer, size-checked on a Bioanalyzer 2100, and measured again with the KAPA Library Quantification kit. A separate single-read 150-cycle Illumina NextSeq 550 flow cell was used to sequence each immunoSEQ 96-well plate. The authors' pipeline ran thus. The immunoSEQ output contained only junctional sequences without quality scores, so filtering could not match that applied to full-length reads. Sequences were annotated with PyIR, a Python wrapper for IgBLAST v1.9, using IMGT germline references to assign V/J genes and CDR3. Reads were filtered out if the reads had weak V/J assignments (E-value above 1e-6), no CDR3, stop codons, out-of-frame junctions, or ambiguous translated residues. V3J clonotypes were defined as sequences sharing an identical inferred V gene, J gene, and CDR3 amino acid sequence. Percentage overlap between repertoires was calculated by dividing the number of shared unique clonotypes by the size of the smaller repertoire. Richness of each repertoire was evaluated using RTK rarefaction, the Chao1 estimator, and Recon v2.1 estimates of unobserved clonotypes. Generation probabilities were computed with OLGA for all TCRbeta clonotypes obtained by the gDNA method from a handful of donors. Here the immuneACCESS table is served through TCRdb, limited to in-frame sequences with V and J called. Missing clones are a known gap in these copies; in checked studies unresolved V genes cover under half, and the rest lacks a known reason. The DNA was the basis for D and trimming; V, J and clone size are from that table. In all, the sample holds roughly 2.1 million clones, and roughly 91% of those were seen once. Around 1.7% of the sample is held by the ten biggest clonotypes.

In this chain, TRBV9 is recombined with TRBJ2-3, with 9 junctional bases fitting TRBD1. The sequencing sample was made of naive CD8+ T cells from PBMCs. The cell subset or site label here, explained by the study, means: CD45RA+CCR7+. The sequence was obtained from a man between 18 and 29 years old in good health. Some clones in this sample may be carry-over from other donors' samples. The DNA reads as follows: TGTGCCAGCAGCCCGGGACAGGGAACAGATACGCAGTATTTT. Its amino acids are CASSPGQGTDTQYF.